The clone carrying this TCR beta chain was detected only a few times. This entry comes from a study of T cells in Graves' hyperthyroidism and ophthalmopathy. Study summary: It was at initial diagnosis, before any treatment, that peripheral blood was collected.

Amplification yielded TCR beta CDR3 regions, with RNA transcripts as the source. In the first-round RT-PCR of the TCR CDR3, the HTBI primer set was used. MiXCR, run by TCRdb on the multiplex PCR reads, gives a single entry per CDR3 protein. The sample lists 450,000 to 650,000 distinct CDR3 sequences; 17% were seen once. Germline assignment: CDR1 MNHEY and CDR2 SVGEGT. The CDR3 spans 14 residues. Trimming stripped 6 bases from V and 0 bases from J, with 9 bases between. Ophthalmopathy patients had Clinical Activity Score at least 3, NOSPECS grade at least 4, duration under 3 months. Uncontrolled infections, other autoimmune diseases, pregnancy or lactation led to exclusion of patients.

The sample comprised blood. The sequence was collected from a woman aged 18-29 years with Graves' ophthalmopathy. The gene calls are TRBV6-2 or TRBV6-3 and TRBJ1-3; D is uncertain. The CDR3 protein is CASRGASSGNTIYF. Written as DNA, the CDR3 is TGTGCCAGCAGGGGCGCATCCTCTGGAAACACCATATATTTT.